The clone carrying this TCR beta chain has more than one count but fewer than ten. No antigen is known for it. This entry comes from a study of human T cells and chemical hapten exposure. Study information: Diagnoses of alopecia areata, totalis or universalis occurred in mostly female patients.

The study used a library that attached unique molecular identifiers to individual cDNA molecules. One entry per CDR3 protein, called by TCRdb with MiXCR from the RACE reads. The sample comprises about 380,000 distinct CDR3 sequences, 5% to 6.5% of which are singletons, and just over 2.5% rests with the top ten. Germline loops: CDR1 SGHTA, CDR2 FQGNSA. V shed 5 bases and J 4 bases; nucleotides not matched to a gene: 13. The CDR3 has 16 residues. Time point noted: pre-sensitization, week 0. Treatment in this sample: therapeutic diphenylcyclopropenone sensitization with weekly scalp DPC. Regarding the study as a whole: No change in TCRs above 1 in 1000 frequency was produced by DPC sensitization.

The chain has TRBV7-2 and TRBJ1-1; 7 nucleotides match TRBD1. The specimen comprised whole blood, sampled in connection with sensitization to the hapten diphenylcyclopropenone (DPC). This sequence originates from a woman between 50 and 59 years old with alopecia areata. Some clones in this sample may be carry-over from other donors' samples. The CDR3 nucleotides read TGTGCCAGCAGCCCCAAGACAGGGAGGCAAACCACTGAAGCTTTCTTT. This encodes CASSPKTGRQTTEAFF.